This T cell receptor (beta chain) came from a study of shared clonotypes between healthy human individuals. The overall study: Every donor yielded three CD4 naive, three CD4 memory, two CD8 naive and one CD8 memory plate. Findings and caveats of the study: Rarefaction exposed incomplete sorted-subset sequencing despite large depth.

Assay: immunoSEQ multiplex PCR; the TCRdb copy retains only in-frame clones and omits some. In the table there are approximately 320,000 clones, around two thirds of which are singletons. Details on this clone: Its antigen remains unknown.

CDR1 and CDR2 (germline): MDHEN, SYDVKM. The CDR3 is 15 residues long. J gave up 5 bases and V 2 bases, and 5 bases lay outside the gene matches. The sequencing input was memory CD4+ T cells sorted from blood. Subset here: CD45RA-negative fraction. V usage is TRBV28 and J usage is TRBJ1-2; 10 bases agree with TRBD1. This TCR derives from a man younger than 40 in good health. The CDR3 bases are TGTGCCAGCAGTTTAGTGGGACAGGGGCTTTATGGCTACACCTTC. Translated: CASSLVGQGLYGYTF.